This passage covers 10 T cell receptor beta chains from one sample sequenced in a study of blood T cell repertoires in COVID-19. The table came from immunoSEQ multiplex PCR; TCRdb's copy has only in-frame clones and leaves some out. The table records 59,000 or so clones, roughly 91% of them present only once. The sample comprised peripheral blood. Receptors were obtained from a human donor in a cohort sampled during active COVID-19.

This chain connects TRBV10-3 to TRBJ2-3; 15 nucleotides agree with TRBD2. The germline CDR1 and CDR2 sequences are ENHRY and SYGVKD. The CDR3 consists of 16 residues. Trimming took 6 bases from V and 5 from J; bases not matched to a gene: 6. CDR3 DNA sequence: TGTGCCATCAGACCGGGACTAGCGGGAGGTGTAGATACGCAGTATTTT. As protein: CAIRPGLAGGVDTQYF.

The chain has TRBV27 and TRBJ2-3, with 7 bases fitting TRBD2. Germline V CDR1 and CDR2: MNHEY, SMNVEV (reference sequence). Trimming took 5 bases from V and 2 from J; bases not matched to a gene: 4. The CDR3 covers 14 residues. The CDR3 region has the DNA TGTGCCAGCAGTCCCCTAGCGGCCACAGATACGCAGTATTTT. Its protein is CASSPLAATDTQYF.

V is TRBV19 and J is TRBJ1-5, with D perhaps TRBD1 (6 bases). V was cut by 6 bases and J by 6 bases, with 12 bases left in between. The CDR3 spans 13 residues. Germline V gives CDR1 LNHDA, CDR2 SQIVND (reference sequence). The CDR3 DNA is TGTGCCAGTAGGTCGGGGGGGCCTCAGCCCCAGCATTTT. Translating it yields CASRSGGPQPQHF.

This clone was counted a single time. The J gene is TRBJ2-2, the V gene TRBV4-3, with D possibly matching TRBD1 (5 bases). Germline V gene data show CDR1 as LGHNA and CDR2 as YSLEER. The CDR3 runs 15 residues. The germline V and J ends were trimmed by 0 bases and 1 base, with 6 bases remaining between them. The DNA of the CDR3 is TGCGCCAGCAGCCAAGAAGGACAGAACACCGGGGAGCTGTTTTTT. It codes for CASSQEGQNTGELFF.

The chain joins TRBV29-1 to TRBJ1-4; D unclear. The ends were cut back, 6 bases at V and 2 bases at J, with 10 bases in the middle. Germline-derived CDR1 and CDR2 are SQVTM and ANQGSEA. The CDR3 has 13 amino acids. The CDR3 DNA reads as TGCAGCGTCGGGTATGCGACTAATGAAAAACTGTTTTTT. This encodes CSVGYATNEKLFF.

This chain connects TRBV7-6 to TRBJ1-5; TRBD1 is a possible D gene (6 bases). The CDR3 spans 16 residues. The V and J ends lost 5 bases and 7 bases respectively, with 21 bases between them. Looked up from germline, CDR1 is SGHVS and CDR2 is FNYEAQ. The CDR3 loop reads CASSPTRGGGGQPQHF. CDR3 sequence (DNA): TGTGCCAGCAGCCCCACGAGGGGGGGCGGAGGGCAGCCCCAGCATTTT. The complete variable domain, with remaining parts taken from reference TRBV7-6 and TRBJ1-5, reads GAGVSQSPRYKVTKRGQDVALRCDPISGHVSLYWYRQALGQGPEFLTYFNYEAQQDKSGLPNDRFSAERPEGSISTLTIQRTEQRDSAMYRCASSPTRGGGGQPQHFGDGTRLSIL.

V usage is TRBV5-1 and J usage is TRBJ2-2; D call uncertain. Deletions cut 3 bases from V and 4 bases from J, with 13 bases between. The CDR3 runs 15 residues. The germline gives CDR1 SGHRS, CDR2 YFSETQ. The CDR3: CASSSASPGTGELFF. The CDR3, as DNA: TGCGCCAGCAGCTCCGCCTCCCCAGGCACCGGGGAGCTGTTTTTT.

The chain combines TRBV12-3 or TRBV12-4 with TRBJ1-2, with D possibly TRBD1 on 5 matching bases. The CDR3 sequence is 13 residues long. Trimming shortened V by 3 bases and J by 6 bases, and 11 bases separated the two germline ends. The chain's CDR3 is CASSFRGTDGYTF. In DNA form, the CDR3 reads TGTGCCAGCAGTTTCCGGGGGACTGATGGCTACACCTTC.

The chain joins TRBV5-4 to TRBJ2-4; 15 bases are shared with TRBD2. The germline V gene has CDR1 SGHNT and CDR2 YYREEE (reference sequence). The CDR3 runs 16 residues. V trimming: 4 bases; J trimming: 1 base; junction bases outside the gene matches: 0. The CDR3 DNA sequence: TGTGCCAGCAGCGGACTAGCGGGAGGGGCCAAAAACATTCAGTACTTC. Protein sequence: CASSGLAGGAKNIQYF.

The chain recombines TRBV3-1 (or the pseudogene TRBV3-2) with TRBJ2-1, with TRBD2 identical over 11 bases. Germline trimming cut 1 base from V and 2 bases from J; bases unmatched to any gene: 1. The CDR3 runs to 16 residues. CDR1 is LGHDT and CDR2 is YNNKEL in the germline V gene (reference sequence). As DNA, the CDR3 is TGTGCCAGCAGCCAAGGACTAGCGGGACCCTACAATGAGCAGTTCTTC. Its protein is CASSQGLAGPYNEQFF.